This entry lists 10 T cell receptor beta chains sequenced from one sample in a study of post-analysis software for immune sequencing data. Study-wide results and limits: Higher frequency in patients than in controls was seen for roughly five TRBV segments, with TRBV5-6, TRBV5-1 and TRBV20-1 among them.

Incorporated into the TCR beta cDNA libraries were unique molecular identifiers, which served to reduce PCR and sequencing biases. One entry per CDR3 protein, called by TCRdb with MiXCR from the PCR reads. The repertoire includes almost 700,000 distinct CDR3 sequences, roughly three fifths of them detected once, and 10% to 12% sits in the top ten. Antigens for these TCRs are unknown. Sequenced material: blood. These receptor sequences come from a girl between 2 and 10 years old with multiple sclerosis.

The chain has TRBV29-1 and TRBJ2-6, with TRBD1 identical over 8 bases. Germline CDR1 is SQVTM and CDR2 is ANQGSEA. Trimming removed 6 bases from V and 4 bases from J; junction bases left unmatched: 11. The CDR3 consists of 16 residues. The chain's CDR3 is CSVAGTGRFGANVLTF. The CDR3 nucleotides read TGCAGCGTAGCCGGGACAGGAAGGTTCGGGGCCAACGTCCTGACTTTC.

This clonotype was recorded a few times. The V call is TRBV10-1, the J call TRBJ2-6, with a tentative D call TRBD2 (5 bases). The CDR3 extends over 17 amino acids. Trimming stripped 3 bases from V and 1 base from J, with 13 bases between. Germline V lookup: CDR1 WNHNN, CDR2 SYGVQD (reference sequence). The CDR3 sequence: CASSELVSGSGANVLTF. CDR3 bases: TGCGCCAGCAGTGAACTCGTCTCGGGGTCTGGGGCCAACGTCCTGACTTTC.

This clonotype has just one count. The V gene is TRBV27, the J gene TRBJ2-1, with D unresolved. This CDR3 spans 15 amino acids. Trimming shortened V by 6 bases and J by 0 bases, and 12 bases separated the two germline ends. The V gene's germline CDR1 is MNHEY and CDR2 SMNVEV (reference sequence). CDR3 bases: TGTGCCAGCAGCCCGACCGATAGCTCCTACAATGAGCAGTTCTTC. Translation gives CASSPTDSSYNEQFF.

The V and J genes are TRBV19 and TRBJ2-5; TRBD1 matches 9 bases. This CDR3 is built from 14 residues. The V segment lost 5 bases and the J segment 4 bases; nucleotides outside the gene matches: 5. CDR1 LNHDA and CDR2 SQIVND come from the germline V gene (reference sequence). This chain's CDR3 is CASSFRDRAETQYF. As DNA, the CDR3 is TGTGCCAGTAGTTTCCGGGACAGGGCAGAGACCCAGTACTTC.

The chain is built from TRBV10-3 and TRBJ1-1; 8 nucleotides align to TRBD1. The CDR3 runs to 14 residues. With V trimmed by 7 bases and J by 5 bases, 9 bases remained unmatched. CDR1 and CDR2 from the germline V gene are ENHRY and SYGVKD. CDR3 DNA sequence: TGTGCCATCAATTCTAACAGGGGGGATACTGAAGCTTTCTTT. Protein product: CAINSNRGDTEAFF.

This chain joins TRBV4-2 and TRBJ1-1; the match to TRBD1 covers 10 bases. Trimming cost V 2 bases and J 0 bases; bases outside gene matches: 6. The CDR3 contains 17 residues. Germline values: CDR1 LGHNA, CDR2 YNFKEQ. CDR3 protein: CASSQTDRGTMNTEAFF. Here the CDR3 DNA reads TGTGCCAGCAGCCAAACGGACAGGGGGACGATGAACACTGAAGCTTTCTTT.

Comment on this clonotype: Relative to the germline gene, one junction end is altered; a read error may explain this. J is TRBJ2-1 and V is TRBV7-2, with D possibly being TRBD1 or TRBD2 (5 bases each). Germline V CDR1 and CDR2: SGHTA, FQGNSA. The CDR3 has 15 residues. CDR3 sequence reads: CASSLSRGSHNEQFF. The CDR3 DNA is TGTGCCAGCAGCTTATCACGGGGCTCCCACAATGAGCAGTTCTTC. Full variable domain (missing parts from reference TRBV7-2 and TRBJ2-1): GAGVSQSPSNKVTEKGKDVELRCDPISGHTALYWYRQSLGQGLEFLIYFQGNSAPDKSGLPSDRFSAERTGGSVSTLTIQRTQQEDSAVYLCASSLSRGSHNEQFFGPGTRLTVL.

The J gene is TRBJ2-7, the V gene TRBV20-1, with D perhaps matching TRBD1 or TRBD2 (5 bases each). Germline CDR1 is DFQATT and CDR2 is SNEGSKA (reference sequence). The CDR3 totals 13 residues. V shed 4 bases and J shed 3 bases, with 13 bases lying between them. The CDR3 nucleotides read TGCAGTGCTACGTCGGGACCCGACTACGAGCAGTACTTC. Protein sequence: CSATSGPDYEQYF.

J is TRBJ2-4 and V is TRBV4-3, with D tentatively TRBD1 (5 bases). Trimming took off 0 bases at V and 2 bases at J, with 14 bases between the two ends. Per germline, CDR1 LGHNA and CDR2 YSLEER. This CDR3 spans 17 amino acids. For the CDR3, the DNA is TGCGCCAGCAGCCAAGATTACGGCAGGGAAACCAAAAACATTCAGTACTTC. Translating it yields CASSQDYGRETKNIQYF.

This clonotype was recorded once. The gene calls are TRBV27 and TRBJ1-2; D might be TRBD1 (6 bases). Germline V gives CDR1 MNHEY, CDR2 SMNVEV (reference sequence). The ends were cut back, 6 bases at V and 4 bases at J, with 30 bases in the middle. The CDR3 is 19 amino acids. CDR3 bases: TGTGCCAGCAGACCGGGACAATGGGAACTCCCCGACAGCATCTATGGCTACACCTTC. Translating it yields CASRPGQWELPDSIYGYTF.